This T cell receptor (beta chain) was captured in a study of PD-1 blockade in classical Hodgkin lymphoma. Study context: Nivolumab dosed at 3 mg/kg went to patients intravenously every 2 weeks. Notes on the study in general: Baseline diversity resembling that of newly diagnosed patients was seen in complete responders. Among the patients, those starting nivolumab under 1 year after ASCT were excluded.

This table comes from immunoSEQ multiplex PCR, and its TCRdb copy is limited to in-frame clones, with some not included. The sample has under 60,000 clones, just under 75% seen once. A word on this clone: The target antigen is unknown.

Patients all relapsed after autologous stem cell transplantation, and there was variation in brentuximab vedotin exposure. The CDR3 loop spans 14 amino acids. CDR1 GTSNPN and CDR2 SVGIG come from the germline V gene (reference sequence). V lost 3 bases and J lost 2, with 13 bases in between. Sequencing used peripheral blood mononuclear cells (PBMCs), obtained before the second cycle of nivolumab. The V and J genes are TRBV30 and TRBJ2-5, with D hard to call. This receptor was obtained from a human donor with classical Hodgkin lymphoma. The CDR3 DNA is TGTGCCTGGAGGCTTTGGGCAGCACAAGAGACCCAGTACTTC. The encoded protein is CAWRLWAAQETQYF.